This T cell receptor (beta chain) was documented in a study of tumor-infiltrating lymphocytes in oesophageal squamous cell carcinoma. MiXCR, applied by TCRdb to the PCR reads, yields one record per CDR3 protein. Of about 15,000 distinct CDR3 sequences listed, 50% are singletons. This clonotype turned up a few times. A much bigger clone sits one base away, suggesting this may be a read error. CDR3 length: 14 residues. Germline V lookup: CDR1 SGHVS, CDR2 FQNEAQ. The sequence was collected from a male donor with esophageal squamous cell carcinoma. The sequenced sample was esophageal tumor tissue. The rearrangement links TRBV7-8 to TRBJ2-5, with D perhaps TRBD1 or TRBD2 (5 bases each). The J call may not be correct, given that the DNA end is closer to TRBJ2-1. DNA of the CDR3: TGTGCCAGCAGCCCCGGGACCGGAAGGGAGACCCAGTTCTTC. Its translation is CASSPGTGRETQFF.